The next 20 T cell receptor beta chains were all read from a single sample in a study of CD8 T cells in Susac syndrome. It was with random hexamers that roughly 0.5 to 1 ug RNA was reverse transcribed. TCRdb analysed the immunoSEQ multiplex PCR reads with MiXCR anew, one entry per CDR3 protein. The sample consists of some 200,000 distinct CDR3 sequences, roughly 94% of them appearing once. Sequenced: CD8+ T cells from PBMCs. Source of these receptors: a human donor with Susac syndrome.

This clonotype was counted a single time. V and J are TRBV29-1 and TRBJ2-7, with 11 nucleotides matching TRBD1. V shed 7 bases, J shed 4 bases, and the junction held 9 bases outside the gene matches. The CDR3 runs to 14 residues. The germline CDR1 and CDR2 sequences are SQVTM and ANQGSEA. The CDR3 bases are TGCAGCGCCGGGACGGACAGGGGGCTATACGAGCAGTACTTC. Residues: CSAGTDRGLYEQYF.

This clonotype has a single count. The chain couples TRBV3-1 to TRBJ2-3; a possible D gene is TRBD2 (6 bases). This CDR3 has 16 residues. Germline CDR1 is LGHDT and CDR2 is YNNKEL (reference sequence). Trimming shortened V by 0 bases and J by 1 base, and 11 bases separated the two germline ends. The CDR3 region has the DNA TGTGCCAGCAGCCAAGAAGGGACTTCTGGCACAGATACGCAGTATTTT. Translation gives CASSQEGTSGTDTQYF.

The V and J genes are TRBV12-3 or TRBV12-4 and TRBJ2-7; D perhaps matches TRBD2 (5 bases). V lost 3 bases and J 6 bases, leaving 21 bases between the germline ends. The CDR3 is 16 amino acids. CDR3 DNA sequence: TGTGCCAGCAGTTTCGTTTTTGGGTCAGAAGAGGGCGAGCAGTACTTC. This sequence encodes CASSFVFGSEEGEQYF.

The count of this clonotype is one. The rearrangement links TRBV12-3 or TRBV12-4 to TRBJ1-5; D not resolved. The CDR3 length is 15 residues. V lost 6 bases, J lost 4 bases, and 16 bases lay in between. The CDR3 spells CASSPPGGTNQPQHF. In nucleotides, the CDR3 is TGTGCCAGCAGCCCCCCGGGCGGAACAAATCAGCCCCAGCATTTT.

V gene TRBV5-1 combines with J gene TRBJ1-2, with a possible D match to TRBD1 (6 bases). Germline CDR1 reads SGHRS; CDR2 reads YFSETQ. The CDR3 sequence is 15 residues long. V lost 3 bases and J 8 bases, leaving 20 bases between the germline ends. This CDR3 reads CASSWEGPGQRGYTF. DNA for the CDR3: TGCGCCAGCAGCTGGGAGGGACCGGGACAAAGAGGCTACACCTTC.

The V call is TRBV3-1, the J call TRBJ2-5; 11 bases are a match to TRBD2. CDR1 and CDR2 (germline): LGHDT, YNNKEL (reference sequence). Trimming cost V 4 bases and J 2 bases; bases outside gene matches: 12. The CDR3 runs 18 residues. The CDR3 sequence: CASSLTLTSGSQQETQYF. CDR3 DNA: TGTGCCAGCAGCCTAACTCTTACTAGCGGGAGTCAACAAGAGACCCAGTACTTC.

The V and J genes are TRBV7-9 and TRBJ2-5, with D maybe TRBD2 (5 bases). CDR3 length: 14 residues. Looked up from germline, CDR1 is SEHNR and CDR2 is FQNEAQ (reference sequence). V was clipped by 3 bases and J by 4 bases, with 12 bases between them. The CDR3 spells CASSLLLAGETQYF. CDR3 coding DNA: TGTGCCAGCAGCTTGCTTCTAGCTGGAGAGACCCAGTACTTC.

This chain connects TRBV7-9 to TRBJ2-5; D may be TRBD2 (6 bases). From germline, CDR1 is SEHNR and CDR2 FQNEAQ (reference sequence). The CDR3 is 15 residues long. Trimming removed 0 bases from V and 3 bases from J, with 11 bases in between. The CDR3 region has the DNA TGTGCCAGCAGCTTAGCAGTGGGCGGGGAAGAGACCCAGTACTTC. Encoded protein: CASSLAVGGEETQYF.

V is TRBV20-1 and J is TRBJ2-3; 10 bases agree with TRBD2. Germline CDR1 is DFQATT and CDR2 is SNEGSKA (reference sequence). This CDR3 spans 14 amino acids. V lost 6 bases, J lost 2 bases, and 5 bases stayed unmatched. The CDR3 nucleotides read TGCAGTGCGGCTAGCGGGAGTGACACAGATACGCAGTATTTT. Protein: CSAASGSDTDTQYF.

The chain couples TRBV11-2 to TRBJ1-5; 8 bases map to TRBD1. The length of the CDR3 is 13 residues. Germline V gene data show CDR1 as SGHAT and CDR2 as FQNNGV. V was clipped by 5 bases and J by 9 bases; unmatched bases: 6. The CDR3, as DNA: TGTGCCAGCAGCACAGGGGGAAATAGGCCCCAGCATTTT. Translating gives CASSTGGNRPQHF. The full variable domain, in which reference TRBV11-2 and TRBJ1-5 provide the parts outside the CDR3, is EAGVAQSPRYKIIEKRQSVAFWCNPISGHATLYWYQQILGQGPKLLIQFQNNGVVDDSQLPKDRFSAERLKGVDSTLKIQPAKLEDSAVYLCASSTGGNRPQHFGDGTRLSIL.

The table lists this clonotype with a count of one. The chain links TRBV12-3 or TRBV12-4 to TRBJ1-6; D is uncertain. Trimming took off 3 bases at V and 7 bases at J, with 10 bases between the two ends. CDR3 length equals 14 residues. CDR3 DNA: TGTGCCAGCAGTTTGCGGCAGGAGAATTCACCCCTCCACTTT. Amino acid sequence: CASSLRQENSPLHF.

V usage is TRBV24-1 and J usage is TRBJ2-1; 7 bases map to TRBD1. This CDR3 contains 16 residues. The germline V gene has CDR1 KGHDR and CDR2 SFDVKD. V trimming: 3 bases; J trimming: 5 bases; junction bases outside the gene matches: 9. Here the CDR3 reads CATSDPQETGNNEQFF. The CDR3 region has the DNA TGTGCCACCAGTGATCCCCAAGAGACAGGGAACAATGAGCAGTTCTTC.

This chain links TRBV7-9 with TRBJ2-7, with TRBD2 as a possible D gene (6 bases). Germline CDR1 SEHNR, CDR2 FQNEAQ (reference sequence). This CDR3 is 13 amino acids long. Between the trimmed V and J ends, which lost 5 bases and 0 bases, there was a span of 8 bases. The CDR3 DNA is TGTGCCAGCAGCGCGGGGCTCTCCTACGAGCAGTACTTC. It yields the protein CASSAGLSYEQYF.

The chain recombines TRBV19 with TRBJ1-2; D is ambiguous. CDR1 is LNHDA, CDR2 SQIVND, per germline (reference sequence). CDR3 length: 15 residues. Trimming removed 4 bases at V and 2 bases at J, with 14 bases between. CDR3 amino acids: CASSSWQALNYGYTF. CDR3 nucleotides: TGTGCCAGTAGTAGCTGGCAGGCCCTCAACTATGGCTACACCTTC.

The J gene is TRBJ2-1, the V gene TRBV7-9; 7 bases map to TRBD2. V lost 2 bases to trimming and J lost 0 bases; unmatched junction nucleotides: 7. This CDR3 is built from 17 residues. Germline V CDR1 and CDR2: SEHNR, FQNEAQ (reference sequence). CDR3 sequence (DNA): TGTGCCAGCAGCTTACTATCTAGCGGAAGCTCCTACAATGAGCAGTTCTTC. Translation gives CASSLLSSGSSYNEQFF. The entire variable domain, with the rest obtained from reference TRBV7-9 and TRBJ2-1, is as follows: DTGVSQNPRHKITKRGQNVTFRCDPISEHNRLYWYRQTLGQGPEFLTYFQNEAQLEKSRLLSDRFSAERPKGSFSTLEIQRTEQGDSAMYLCASSLLSSGSSYNEQFFGPGTRLTVL.

This clonotype was found once. This chain connects TRBV9 to TRBJ2-5; TRBD2 might be the D (5 bases). Between the trimmed V and J ends, which lost 0 bases and 2 bases, there was a span of 17 bases. Germline assignment: CDR1 SGDLS and CDR2 YYNGEE. This CDR3 has 17 amino acids. The CDR3 DNA follows: TGTGCCAGCAGCGTAGATCGAGAGGCGACGGGACAAGAGACCCAGTACTTC. It codes for CASSVDREATGQETQYF.

The J gene is TRBJ2-1, the V gene TRBV29-1; 8 bases match TRBD2. J gave up 0 bases and V 5 bases, and 0 bases lay outside the gene matches. This CDR3 is 13 amino acids long. Germline CDR1 is SQVTM and CDR2 is ANQGSEA. This CDR3 is CSVSGSSYNEQFF. The DNA for the CDR3 is TGCAGCGTTAGCGGGAGCTCCTACAATGAGCAGTTCTTC.

As to this clonotype: Germline is not matched at one junction end, which may reflect a read error. V usage is TRBV28 and J usage is TRBJ1-5, with 7 bases matching TRBD1. Looked up from germline, CDR1 is MDHEN and CDR2 is SYDVKM. The CDR3 has 12 amino acids. The CDR3 region has the DNA TGTGCCAGCACCTTAGGAGGGGGCCCTCCATTTTTT. Translation gives CASTLGGGPPFF.

The CDR3 DNA is TGTGCCAGCAGCACCGGACAGGGATTAGGGTACGAGCAGTACTTC. Translating it yields CASSTGQGLGYEQYF. The rearrangement links TRBV9 to TRBJ2-7, with 8 bases fitting TRBD1. Germline assignment: CDR1 SGDLS and CDR2 YYNGEE. CDR3 size: 15 residues. V shed 4 bases and J 4 bases; nucleotides not matched to a gene: 10.

The chain combines TRBV18 with TRBJ2-7; the D is unclear. The CDR3 is 12 amino acids. CDR1 KGHSH and CDR2 LQKENI come from the germline V gene. Between the trimmed V and J ends, which lost 6 bases and 0 bases, there was a span of 6 bases. CDR3 nucleotides: TGTGCCAGCTCTACAATCTCCTACGAGCAGTACTTC. It yields the protein CASSTISYEQYF.